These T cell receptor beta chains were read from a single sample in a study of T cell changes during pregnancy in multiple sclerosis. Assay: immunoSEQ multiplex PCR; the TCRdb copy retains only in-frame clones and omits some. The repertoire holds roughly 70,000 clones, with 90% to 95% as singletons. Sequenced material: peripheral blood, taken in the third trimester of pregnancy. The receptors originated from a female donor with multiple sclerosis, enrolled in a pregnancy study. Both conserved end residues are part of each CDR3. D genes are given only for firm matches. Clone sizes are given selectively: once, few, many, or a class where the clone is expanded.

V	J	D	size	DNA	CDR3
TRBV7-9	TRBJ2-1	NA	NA	TGTGCCAGCATCGGTGTTAGCGGTACCTACAATGAGCAGTTCTTC	CASIGVSGTYNEQFF
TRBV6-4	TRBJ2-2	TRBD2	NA	TGTGCCAGCAGTGAGTACGCGGGAGAGACCGGGGAGCTGTTTTTT	CASSEYAGETGELFF
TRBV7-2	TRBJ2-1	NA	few	TGTGCCAGCAGCTCGCTCCACACATACAATGAGCAGTTCTTC	CASSSLHTYNEQFF
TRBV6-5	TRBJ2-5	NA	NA	TGTGCAGGCGGTAGGAGCAAAGAGACCCAGTACTTC	CAGGRSKETQYF
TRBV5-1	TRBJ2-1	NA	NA	TGCGCCAGCAGCTTAAAAGGGGACAATGAGCAGTTCTTC	CASSLKGDNEQFF
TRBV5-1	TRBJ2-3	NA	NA	TGCGCCAGCAGCTCCGCCGGGACTCACACAGATACGCAGTATTTT	CASSSAGTHTDTQYF
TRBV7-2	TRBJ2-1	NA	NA	TGTGCCAGCAGCTCTCGGACTAGAGGGGGTAATGAGCAGTTCTTC	CASSSRTRGGNEQFF
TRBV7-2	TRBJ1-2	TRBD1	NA	TGTGCCAGCAGCTCCAGCTCCGGGACAGGGTACTATGGCTACACCTTC	CASSSSSGTGYYGYTF
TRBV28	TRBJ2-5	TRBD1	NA	TGTGCCAGCAGGGGGACAGGCGAAGAGACCCAGTACTTC	CASRGTGEETQYF
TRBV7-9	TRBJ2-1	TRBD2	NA	TGTGCCAGCAGCTTAGAATCCGGCGGGAGCTACAATGAGCAGTTCTTC	CASSLESGGSYNEQFF
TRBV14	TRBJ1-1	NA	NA	TGTGCCAGCAGCCAACTGGCCCAAAAAGCTTTCTTT	CASSQLAQKAFF
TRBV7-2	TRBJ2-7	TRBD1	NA	TGTGCCAGCAGCCTGACAGGGGACCCACCCTACGAGCAGTACTTC	CASSLTGDPPYEQYF
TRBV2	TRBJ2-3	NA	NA	TGTGCCAGCAGTGACGGGGTAGATACGCAGTATTTT	CASSDGVDTQYF
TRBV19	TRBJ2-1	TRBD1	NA	TGTGCCAGTAGGTACAGGGGTGATGAGCAGTTCTTC	CASRYRGDEQFF
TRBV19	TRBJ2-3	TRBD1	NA	TGTGCCAGTAGTCTTCAGGGGGACGCAGATACGCAGTATTTT	CASSLQGDADTQYF
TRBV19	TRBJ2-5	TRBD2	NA	TGTGCCAGTAGTAAGGGACTAGCGACAGGGGAGACCCAGTACTTC	CASSKGLATGETQYF
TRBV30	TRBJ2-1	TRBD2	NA	TGTGCCTGGAGTATGACTAGCGATGAGCAGTTCTTC	CAWSMTSDEQFF
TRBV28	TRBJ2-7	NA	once	TGTGCCAGCAGTTTCTTTCACGAGCAGTACTTC	CASSFFHEQYF
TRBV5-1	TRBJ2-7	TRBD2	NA	TGCGCCAGCAGCCACTTCCCCGGGACTAGCGGGGGAAGCTCCTACGAGCAGTACTTC	CASSHFPGTSGGSSYEQYF
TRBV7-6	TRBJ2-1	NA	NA	TGTGCCAGCAGCCCCGAAACGCACACCTACAATGAGCAGTTCTTC	CASSPETHTYNEQFF
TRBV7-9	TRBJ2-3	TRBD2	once	TGTGCCAGCACATCGACTAGCGGGGCCTTGTTTCGACGGGATACGCAGTATTTT	CASTSTSGALFRRDTQYF
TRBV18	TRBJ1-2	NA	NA	TGTGCCAGCTCACCTTCGGAAGCAGGTGGCTACACCTTC	CASSPSEAGGYTF
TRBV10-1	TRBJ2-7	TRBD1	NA	TGCGCCAGCACCTCACTTACGACACAGGGGAATCACTACGAGCAGTACTTC	CASTSLTTQGNHYEQYF
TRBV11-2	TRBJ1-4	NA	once	TGTGCCAGCAGCTCCGGATCGGGGGCAACTAATGAAAAACTGTTTTTT	CASSSGSGATNEKLFF
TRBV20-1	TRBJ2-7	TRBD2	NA	TGCAGTGCGACGGGGGGAGGCGAGCAGTACTTC	CSATGGGEQYF
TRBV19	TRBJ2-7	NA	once	TGTGCCAGTAGTATGGTGTCAGGGGTTAACAACGAGCAGTACTTC	CASSMVSGVNNEQYF
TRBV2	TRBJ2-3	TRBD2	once	TGTGCCAGCAGTGAGGCTCTAGCGGGAGGAGGGGATACGCAGTATTTT	CASSEALAGGGDTQYF
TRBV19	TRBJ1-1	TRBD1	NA	TGTGCCAGTAGTAGCCAGGGGGCTGGGACTGAAGCTTTCTTT	CASSSQGAGTEAFF
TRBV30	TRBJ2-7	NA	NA	TGTGCCTGGAGTGTACTGTGGTCGGCCAGGGACTCCTACGAGCAGTACTTC	CAWSVLWSARDSYEQYF
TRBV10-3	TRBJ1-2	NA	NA	TGTGCCATCAGTGACTCCGGGACATCGAACTATGGCTACACCTTC	CAISDSGTSNYGYTF
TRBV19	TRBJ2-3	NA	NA	TGTGCCAGTAGCGAATTGACTAGCACAGATACGCAGTATTTT	CASSELTSTDTQYF
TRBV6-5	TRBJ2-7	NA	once	TGTGCCAGCAGTTACTCGCTCGGGGACTCCTACGAGCAGTACTTC	CASSYSLGDSYEQYF
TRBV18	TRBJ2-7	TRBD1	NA	TGTGCCAGCTCACCACAGACAGGGAACGAGCAGTACTTC	CASSPQTGNEQYF
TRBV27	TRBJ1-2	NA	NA	TGTGCCAGCAGTACCTACAGGGCCGCTTTCTATGGCTACACCTTC	CASSTYRAAFYGYTF
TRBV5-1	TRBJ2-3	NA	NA	TGCGCCAGCAGCCGGTGGGACTTTCTCCAGGCCACAGATACGCAGTATTTT	CASSRWDFLQATDTQYF
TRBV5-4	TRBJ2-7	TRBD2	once	TGTGCCAGCAGTCTTAGCGGGCTACCCAACGAAAAAACCTACGAGCAGTACTTC	CASSLSGLPNEKTYEQYF
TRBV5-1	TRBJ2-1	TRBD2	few	TGCGCCAGCAGCTCCGGACTAGCGCATAATGAGCAGTTCTTC	CASSSGLAHNEQFF
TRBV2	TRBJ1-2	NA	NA	TGTGCCAGCATCGAGGGAGGAGGCTATGGCTACACCTTC	CASIEGGGYGYTF
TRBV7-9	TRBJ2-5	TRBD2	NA	TGTGCCAGCAGCCAACTAGCGGGAGAAGAGACCCAGTACTTC	CASSQLAGEETQYF
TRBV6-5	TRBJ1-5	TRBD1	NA	TGTGCCAGCAGCCCGGGACAGGGGGGGGATCAGCCCCAGCATTTT	CASSPGQGGDQPQHF